This is a list of T cell receptor beta chains from one sample in a study of T-cell reconstitution after alpha-beta-depleted transplantation in children. Using its own MiXCR run on the PCR reads, TCRdb lists one record per CDR3 protein. The table shows 150,000 to 200,000 distinct CDR3 sequences, with 13% to 15% occurring only once. The sequences come from PBMCs from the stem cell graft donor, collected from the stem cell graft. All receptors come from a human donor who donated a stem cell graft to a child with acute lymphoblastic leukemia. CDR3s include the opening cysteine and the closing phenylalanine or tryptophan. A D gene is named only where the DNA matches it firmly. Clone size is stated in some rows and not others, as once, few, many or a class when expanded.

CSVRRQLNQPQHF,TGCAGTGTTCGACGACAACTCAATCAGCCCCAGCATTTT,TRBV20-1,many,TRBJ1-5,NA
CASSLDSFSYEQYF,TGTGCCAGCAGCTTGGACAGCTTCTCCTACGAGCAGTACTTC,TRBV7-9,many,TRBJ2-7,NA
CASARGGDEKLFF,TGTGCCAGCGCGAGGGGAGGAGATGAAAAACTGTTTTTT,TRBV12-3/TRBV12-4,many,TRBJ1-4,NA
CASSPPGLAGGAGELFF,TGTGCCAGCAGTCCTCCGGGACTAGCGGGAGGAGCCGGGGAGCTGTTTTTT,TRBV11-2,NA,TRBJ2-2,TRBD2
CASSLRRGLQDTQYF,TGTGCCAGCAGCTTGCGCAGGGGGCTGCAAGATACGCAGTATTTT,TRBV5-6,NA,TRBJ2-3,TRBD1
CSARRDLRTYEQYF,TGCAGTGCTAGACGGGACTTGAGAACCTACGAGCAGTACTTC,TRBV20-1,many,TRBJ2-7,NA
CASSLQTGRSAEQYF,TGCGCCAGCAGCTTACAGACAGGACGATCGGCCGAGCAGTACTTC,TRBV5-1,many,TRBJ2-7,NA
CASSFSGRERSPLHF,TGCGCCAGCAGCTTCTCTGGCCGAGAGCGTTCACCCCTCCACTTT,TRBV5-1,many,TRBJ1-6,NA
CASSPLPSAASSYEQYF,TGTGCCAGCAGCCCTCTACCCAGCGCCGCAAGCTCCTACGAGCAGTACTTC,TRBV11-2,many,TRBJ2-7,NA
CSARRPLNYEQYF,TGCAGTGCTAGACGACCCCTGAACTACGAGCAGTACTTC,TRBV20-1,many,TRBJ2-7,NA
CASSFAAGGLSEQYF,TGTGCCAGCAGTTTTGCCGCGGGAGGTTTAAGCGAGCAGTACTTC,TRBV12-3/TRBV12-4,many,TRBJ2-7,TRBD2
CSVEKSQSYGYTF,TGCAGCGTTGAAAAGAGTCAGTCCTATGGCTACACCTTC,TRBV29-1,many,TRBJ1-2,NA
CASSVPRGETQYF,TGTGCCAGCAGTGTACCCAGGGGGGAGACCCAGTACTTC,TRBV2,many,TRBJ2-5,TRBD1
CSALKQGGEQYF,TGCAGTGCTTTGAAACAGGGGGGCGAGCAGTACTTC,TRBV20-1,few,TRBJ2-7,TRBD1
CASSPDIRHGYTF,TGTGCCAGCAGCCCCGACATCAGGCATGGCTACACCTTC,TRBV7-2,many,TRBJ1-2,NA
CASSFTLAGEVETQYF,TGTGCCAGCAGCTTTACATTAGCGGGAGAGGTAGAGACCCAGTACTTC,TRBV4-2,NA,TRBJ2-5,TRBD2
CSARAAGTSGSIADTQYF,TGCAGTGCTAGAGCAGCCGGGACTAGCGGGAGTATAGCGGATACGCAGTATTTT,TRBV20-1,many,TRBJ2-3,TRBD2
CASSLYDAGGTDTQYF,TGCGCCAGCAGCTTGTACGACGCGGGAGGCACAGATACGCAGTATTTT,TRBV5-1,many,TRBJ2-3,TRBD2
CASSLGGDHQETQYF,TGTGCCAGCAGCTTAGGCGGAGACCACCAAGAGACCCAGTACTTC,TRBV7-9,NA,TRBJ2-5,NA
CASSLSGTSATGELFF,TGTGCCAGCAGTTTATCGGGGACTAGCGCGACCGGGGAGCTGTTTTTT,TRBV27,NA,TRBJ2-2,TRBD2
CASSRGGSVADTQYF,TGTGCCAGCAGCCGAGGCGGGAGTGTGGCAGATACGCAGTATTTT,TRBV12-3/TRBV12-4,many,TRBJ2-3,TRBD2
CSVEVRVGYGYTF,TGCAGCGTTGAAGTGAGGGTTGGCTATGGCTACACCTTC,TRBV29-1,many,TRBJ1-2,NA
CASSNSSSFTGELFF,TGTGCCAGCAGCAATTCGTCGAGTTTTACCGGGGAGCTGTTTTTT,TRBV21-1,few,TRBJ2-2,NA
CASSQQGNQPQHF,TGTGCCAGCAGTCAACAGGGGAATCAGCCCCAGCATTTT,TRBV12-3/TRBV12-4,many,TRBJ1-5,TRBD1
CASSSRDNYEQYF,TGTGCCAGCAGTTCCCGGGACAACTACGAGCAGTACTTC,TRBV12-3/TRBV12-4,many,TRBJ2-7,NA
CASRPAFTGELFF,TGCGCCAGCAGACCGGCCTTCACCGGGGAGCTGTTTTTT,TRBV5-1,many,TRBJ2-2,NA
CASSSLGLARNEQYF,TGTGCCAGCAGCTCCCTGGGACTAGCGAGGAACGAGCAGTACTTC,TRBV7-6,many,TRBJ2-7,TRBD2
CASSYSAKTSGGAGTQYF,TGTGCCAGCAGTTACTCGGCTAAGACTAGCGGGGGGGCCGGGACCCAGTACTTC,TRBV6-5,few,TRBJ2-5,TRBD2
CASSLTGTGGKNIQYF,TGTGCCAGCAGCTTAACCGGGACAGGGGGCAAAAACATTCAGTACTTC,TRBV7-3,NA,TRBJ2-4,TRBD1
CSARDQTGLLAEQYF,TGCAGTGCTAGAGATCAGACGGGACTGCTTGCGGAGCAGTACTTC,TRBV20-1,few,TRBJ2-7,NA
CASTIQGFVSSNSPLHF,TGTGCCAGCACCATCCAGGGGTTCGTGTCAAGTAATTCACCCCTCCACTTT,TRBV7-2,few,TRBJ1-6,NA
CASSLEGDQPQHF,TGTGCCAGCAGCTTAGAGGGCGATCAGCCCCAGCATTTT,TRBV7-9,many,TRBJ1-5,NA
CASSQLGSGNTEAFF,TGTGCCAGCAGCCAACTTGGATCGGGGAACACTGAAGCTTTCTTT,TRBV3-1,many,TRBJ1-1,NA
CASSLEGRGSYEQYF,TGTGCCAGCAGCTTAGAGGGTCGCGGTTCCTACGAGCAGTACTTC,TRBV11-2,NA,TRBJ2-7,NA
CASSMDGSYNSPLHF,TGTGCCAGCAGTATGGACGGCTCCTATAATTCACCCCTCCACTTT,TRBV6-1,many,TRBJ1-6,NA
CASSFQGAYEQYF,TGCGCCAGCAGCTTCCAGGGGGCCTACGAGCAGTACTTC,TRBV5-1,many,TRBJ2-7,TRBD1
CSALRDSRLSEQYF,TGCAGTGCCTTACGGGACTCTCGGCTTTCCGAGCAGTACTTC,TRBV20-1,many,TRBJ2-7,NA
CASSRPSGPYNEQFF,TGTGCCAGCAGCCGGCCTAGCGGACCATACAATGAGCAGTTCTTC,TRBV7-8,many,TRBJ2-1,TRBD2
CASRPGAIYGYTF,TGTGCCAGCAGGCCAGGAGCGATCTATGGCTACACCTTC,TRBV12-3/TRBV12-4,NA,TRBJ1-2,NA